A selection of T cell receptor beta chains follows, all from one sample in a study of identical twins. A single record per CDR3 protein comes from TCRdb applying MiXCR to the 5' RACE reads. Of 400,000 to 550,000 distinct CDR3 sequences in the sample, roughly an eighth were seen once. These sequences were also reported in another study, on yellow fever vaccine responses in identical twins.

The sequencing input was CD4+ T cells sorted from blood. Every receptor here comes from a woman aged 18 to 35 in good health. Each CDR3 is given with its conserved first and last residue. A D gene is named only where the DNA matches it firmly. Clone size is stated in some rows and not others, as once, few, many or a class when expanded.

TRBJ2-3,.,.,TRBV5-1,CASSLTSRRAVNADTQYF,TGCGCCAGCAGCTTAACTAGCAGGAGGGCCGTCAACGCAGATACGCAGTATTTT
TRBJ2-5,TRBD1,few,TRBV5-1,CASSPRQGTFKETQYF,TGCGCCAGCAGCCCCAGACAGGGAACTTTTAAAGAGACCCAGTACTTC
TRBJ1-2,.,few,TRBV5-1,CASSWGDTLGYTF,TGCGCCAGCAGCTGGGGGGACACATTGGGCTACACCTTC
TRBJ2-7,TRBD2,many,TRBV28,CASSLPSGLSYEQYF,TGTGCCAGCAGTTTGCCTAGCGGACTATCCTACGAGCAGTACTTC
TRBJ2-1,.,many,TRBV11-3,CASSLVAPGGYNEQFF,TGTGCCAGCAGCTTAGTTGCCCCAGGGGGGTACAATGAGCAGTTCTTC
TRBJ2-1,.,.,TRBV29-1,CSVELFLTDEQFF,TGCAGCGTTGAGCTCTTCTTGACAGACGAGCAGTTCTTC
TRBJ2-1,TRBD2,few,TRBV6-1,CASSDGGGNYNEQFF,TGTGCCAGCAGTGATGGGGGAGGGAACTACAATGAGCAGTTCTTC
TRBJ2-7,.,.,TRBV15,CATSRGGSSSYEQYF,TGTGCCACCAGCAGAGGGGGGAGTAGCTCCTACGAGCAGTACTTC
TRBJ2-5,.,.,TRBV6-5,CASSYSRGYQETQYF,TGTGCCAGCAGTTATAGCAGGGGCTACCAAGAGACCCAGTACTTC
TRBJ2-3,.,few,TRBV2,CASSLGITDTQYF,TGTGCCAGCAGTTTAGGAATCACAGATACGCAGTATTTT
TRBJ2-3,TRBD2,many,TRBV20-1,CSASLLAGGVSDTQYF,TGCAGTGCTAGCCTACTAGCGGGGGGGGTCTCGGATACGCAGTATTTT
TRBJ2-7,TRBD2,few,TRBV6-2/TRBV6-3,CASSSLGGTIVDEQYF,TGTGCCAGCAGTTCTCTGGGCGGGACTATAGTAGACGAGCAGTACTTC
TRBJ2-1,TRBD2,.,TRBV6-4,CASSKLAGGPGEQFF,TGTGCCAGCAGCAAACTAGCGGGAGGGCCCGGTGAGCAGTTCTTC
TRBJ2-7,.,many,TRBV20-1,CSAKTGTQYYEQYF,TGCAGTGCTAAGACCGGGACACAATATTACGAGCAGTACTTC
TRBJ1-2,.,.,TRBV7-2,CASSSLQGLEGYTF,TGTGCCAGCAGCTCACTACAGGGATTAGAGGGCTACACCTTC
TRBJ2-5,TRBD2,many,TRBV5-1,CASRIAPSGGMMGETQYF,TGCGCCAGCAGGATAGCGCCTAGCGGGGGAATGATGGGAGAGACCCAGTACTTC
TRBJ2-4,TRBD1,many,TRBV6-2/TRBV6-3,CASSYPDRGRGLAKNIQYF,TGTGCCAGCAGTTACCCGGACAGGGGTCGGGGTCTCGCCAAAAACATTCAGTACTTC
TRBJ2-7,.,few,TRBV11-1,CASSIAFGAYEQYF,TGTGCCAGCAGCATAGCCTTCGGGGCCTACGAGCAGTACTTC
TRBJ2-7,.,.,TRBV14,CASSQVGEIDEQYF,TGTGCCAGCAGCCAAGTCGGGGAAATCGACGAGCAGTACTTC
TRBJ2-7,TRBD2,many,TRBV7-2,CASSLELAGGYEQYF,TGTGCCAGCAGCTTAGAATTAGCGGGAGGGTACGAGCAGTACTTC
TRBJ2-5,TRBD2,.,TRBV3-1,CASSQASSGGVQETQYF,TGTGCCAGCAGCCAAGCTTCTAGCGGGGGGGTCCAAGAGACCCAGTACTTC
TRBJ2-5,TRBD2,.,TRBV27,CASNKAGEKTQYF,TGTGCCAGCAATAAAGCGGGGGAAAAGACCCAGTACTTC
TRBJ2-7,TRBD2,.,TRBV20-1,CSASSSGTYEQYF,TGCAGTGCTAGCTCTAGCGGTACCTACGAGCAGTACTTC
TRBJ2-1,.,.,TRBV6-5,CASSLDVSDNEQFF,TGTGCCAGCAGTCTCGACGTCAGTGACAATGAGCAGTTCTTC
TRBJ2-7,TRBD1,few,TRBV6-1,CASRDPGQGAREQYF,TGTGCCAGCAGGGATCCGGGACAGGGGGCACGGGAGCAGTACTTC
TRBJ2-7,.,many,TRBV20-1,CSARDGAAIYEQYF,TGCAGTGCTAGAGATGGGGCAGCCATCTACGAGCAGTACTTC
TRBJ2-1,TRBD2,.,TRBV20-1,CSARFGRSSYNEQFF,TGCAGTGCTAGGTTCGGGAGGAGCTCCTACAATGAGCAGTTCTTC
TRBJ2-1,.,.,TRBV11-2,CASSSTSLARAVEQFF,TGTGCCAGCTCATCAACTAGCCTTGCGAGAGCCGTTGAGCAGTTCTTC
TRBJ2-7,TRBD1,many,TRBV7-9,CASSVTGGSTYEQYF,TGTGCCAGCAGCGTAACAGGGGGCAGTACCTACGAGCAGTACTTC
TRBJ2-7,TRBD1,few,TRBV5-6,CASSRQGVDHYEQYF,TGTGCCAGCAGCCGACAGGGGGTTGATCACTACGAGCAGTACTTC
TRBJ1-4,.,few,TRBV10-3,CAICRGTNEKLFF,TGTGCCATCTGTCGGGGAACTAATGAAAAACTGTTTTTT
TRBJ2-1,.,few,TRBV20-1,CRATVLSYNEQFF,TGCAGAGCAACAGTCCTTTCCTACAATGAGCAGTTCTTC
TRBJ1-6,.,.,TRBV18,CASSPKENSPLHF,TGTGCCAGCTCACCAAAGGAAAACTCACCCCTCCACTTT
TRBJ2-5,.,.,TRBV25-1,CASSVVAPQETQYF,TGTGCCAGCAGTGTAGTGGCTCCACAAGAGACCCAGTACTTC
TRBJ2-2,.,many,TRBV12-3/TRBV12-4,CASSFTSTGELFF,TGTGCCAGCAGTTTCACCAGCACCGGGGAGCTGTTTTTT
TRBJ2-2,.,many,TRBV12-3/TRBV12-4,CASSNQGTGELFF,TGTGCCAGCAGTAATCAGGGTACCGGGGAGCTGTTTTTT
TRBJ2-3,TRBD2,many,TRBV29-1,CSVRGGWGSTDTQYF,TGCAGCGTGCGCGGGGGGTGGGGGAGCACAGATACGCAGTATTTT
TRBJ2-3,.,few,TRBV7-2,CASSLRGLDTDTQYF,TGTGCCAGCAGCTTACGGGGGCTTGACACAGATACGCAGTATTTT
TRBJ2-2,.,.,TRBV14,CASRLAGELFF,TGTGCCAGCAGACTTGCCGGGGAGCTGTTTTTT
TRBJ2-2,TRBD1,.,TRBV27,CASSLDRENTGELFF,TGTGCCAGCAGTCTCGACAGGGAGAACACCGGGGAGCTGTTTTTT
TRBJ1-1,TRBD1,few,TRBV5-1,CASSTDGTVTEAFF,TGCGCCAGCAGCACCGATGGGACAGTTACTGAAGCTTTCTTT
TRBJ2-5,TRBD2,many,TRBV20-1,CSARGGTSIETQYF,TGCAGTGCTAGAGGTGGGACTAGCATTGAGACCCAGTACTTC
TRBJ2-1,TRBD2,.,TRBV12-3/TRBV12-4,CACSLPIGLAGEMNEQFF,TGTGCCTGCAGTTTACCAATAGGACTAGCGGGAGAAATGAATGAGCAGTTCTTC
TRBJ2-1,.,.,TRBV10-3,CAISDSGRESYNEQFF,TGTGCCATCAGTGATTCGGGCAGGGAGTCCTACAATGAGCAGTTCTTC
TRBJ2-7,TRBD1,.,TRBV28,CASSLTGANYEQYF,TGTGCCAGCAGTTTAACAGGGGCCAACTACGAGCAGTACTTC
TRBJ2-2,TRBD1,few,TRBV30,CAWRPTGTGELFF,TGTGCCTGGAGACCGACAGGGACCGGGGAGCTGTTTTTT
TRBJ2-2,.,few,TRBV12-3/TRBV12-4,CAGLGGSQNTGELFF,TGTGCCGGTTTGGGCGGGTCCCAGAACACCGGGGAGCTGTTTTTT
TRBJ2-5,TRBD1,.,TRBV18,CASSHDRVGETQYF,TGTGCCAGCTCACACGACAGGGTCGGGGAGACCCAGTACTTC
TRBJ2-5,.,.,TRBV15,CATSRDMNDRRSQETQYF,TGTGCCACCAGCAGAGATATGAACGACAGGAGATCACAAGAGACCCAGTACTTC
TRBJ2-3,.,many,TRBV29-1,CSVTGPTDTQYF,TGCAGCGTAACAGGGCCTACAGATACGCAGTATTTT
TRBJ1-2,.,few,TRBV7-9,CASSWDGSYGYTF,TGTGCCAGCAGCTGGGACGGCAGCTATGGCTACACCTTC
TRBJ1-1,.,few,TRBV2,CASSVEEAAFF,TGTGCCAGCAGTGTCGAAGAAGCAGCTTTCTTT
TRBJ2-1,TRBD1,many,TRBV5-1,CASSLGAGQGNEQFF,TGCGCCAGCAGCCTGGGAGCGGGACAGGGGAATGAGCAGTTCTTC
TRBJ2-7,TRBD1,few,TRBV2,CASSDRTGGSYYEQYF,TGTGCCAGCAGTGACAGGACAGGGGGCTCCTACTACGAGCAGTACTTC
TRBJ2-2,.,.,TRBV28,CASSPRRFGANTGELFF,TGTGCCAGCAGTCCGCGACGGTTTGGGGCGAACACCGGGGAGCTGTTTTTT
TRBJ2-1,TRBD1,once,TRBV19,CASSNKGALYNEQFF,TGTGCCAGTAGTAATAAGGGGGCCCTGTACAATGAGCAGTTCTTC
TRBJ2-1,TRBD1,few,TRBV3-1,CASSQDGQGAWNEQFF,TGTGCCAGCAGCCAAGATGGACAGGGGGCATGGAATGAGCAGTTCTTC
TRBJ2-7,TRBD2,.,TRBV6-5,CASSYRRGGYEQYF,TGTGCCAGCAGTTATCGGCGGGGGGGATACGAGCAGTACTTC
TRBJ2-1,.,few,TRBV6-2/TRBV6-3,CASTQQGLPEQFF,TGTGCCAGCACCCAACAAGGCCTCCCCGAGCAGTTCTTC